The present T cell receptor beta chain was sequenced within a study of radiotherapy plus CTLA-4 blockade in lung cancer. This CDR3 has 14 amino acids. CDR1 is SGHAT and CDR2 is FQNNGV in the germline V gene. Trimming took 1 base from V and 9 from J, leaving 10 bases between them. Some clones are missing from TCRdb's copy, which holds only in-frame ones; the method was immunoSEQ multiplex PCR. The sample carries about 76,000 clones, under 80% recorded once. The V gene is TRBV11-2, the J gene TRBJ1-6; TRBD1 might be the D (5 bases). This sequence was found in a human donor with non-small cell lung cancer whose response to radiotherapy plus ipilimumab could not be evaluated. Some clones in this sample may be carry-over from other donors' samples. Source: peripheral blood, taken from a patient treated with radiotherapy plus ipilimumab. CDR3 bases: TGTGCCAGCAGCTTAGTACAGGCTCGTTCACCCCTCCACTTT. This codes for CASSLVQARSPLHF.